This record concerns one TCR beta chain sequence. Data came from immunoSEQ multiplex PCR; TCRdb stores just in-frame clones and leaves some out. The sample includes hundreds of thousands of clones, more than 75% of them seen just once. This sample was included in a study of shared T cell receptors in the human thymus. These data also formed part of another study, on human thymus T cells. This second report adds: Among the donors, all were healthy Finnish infants having corrective surgery for congenital heart defects. Thymic tissue was derived from resections collected during corrective heart surgery. V and J genes seemed to be used with bias in thymic and blood repertoires. The related literature has documented a marked overlap of thymic repertoires among unrelated individuals.

The receptor was isolated from a boy in the first two years of life with a congenital heart defect. Sequences were obtained from thymocytes.

The CDR3 loop is CASSLAVRDKVYGYTF. DNA of the CDR3: TGTGCCAGCAGCTTGGCCGTTCGGGACAAGGTCTATGGCTACACCTTC. The chain uses TRBV5-6 and TRBJ1-2; tentatively, D is TRBD1 (6 bases). Germline V gene sequence: CDR1 SGHDT, CDR2 YYEEEE. The length of the CDR3 is 16 residues. The V gene lost 0 bases and the J gene lost 4 bases, with 16 bases spanning the gap.